This record covers a single TCR beta chain. These data come from a study of blood T cell repertoires in COVID-19. Study as a whole: Donors in the United States, Italy and Spain gave samples during acute or convalescent COVID-19. The analysed material was cDNA or gDNA that came from T cells, B-cell-depleted T cells, or PBMCs.

In the original workflow: Estimated nucleated cell counts came from reference gene primer amplification. Clones were read by immunoSEQ multiplex PCR, and TCRdb kept only the in-frame ones, dropping some. That table is the source of V, J and clone size, and D and trimming were worked out from the DNA. The profile shows approximately 72,000 clones, 70% to 90% of them singletons. In germline, CDR1 is SQVTM, CDR2 ANQGSEA. V lost 5 bases, J lost 2 bases, and 2 bases stayed unmatched. This CDR3 comprises 12 residues. The chain joins TRBV29-1 to TRBJ1-1; TRBD1 matches 7 bases. This sequence was found in a man between 50 and 59 years old with acute or convalescent COVID-19. The sequenced material came from peripheral blood. The CDR3 nucleotides are TGCAGCGTTTGGACAGGAAACACTGAAGCTTTCTTT. It translates to CSVWTGNTEAFF.